These 30 T cell receptor beta chains originate from one sample sequenced in a study of neoadjuvant anti-PD-1 for oral cavity cancer. Profiling relied on immunoSEQ multiplex PCR, and the TCRdb table lists in-frame clones only, not all of them. Counted here are 9,500 to 11,000 clones, over 40% occurring once; the ten biggest clones make up 26%. The sequencing here drew on tumor tissue, taken before nivolumab (anti-PD-1) treatment. These receptors were obtained from a person aged 35-79 years with oral cavity squamous cell carcinoma.

This chain connects TRBV7-3 to TRBJ2-2; 7 bases fit TRBD2. This CDR3 spans 14 amino acids. The V gene end was trimmed by 5 bases and the J gene end by 5 bases; junction bases not matched to a gene: 5. Per the germline V gene, CDR1 is SGHTA and CDR2 is FQGTGA. The CDR3 protein is CASSPGLRTGELFF. DNA of the CDR3: TGTGCCAGCAGCCCGGGACTAAGGACCGGGGAGCTGTTTTTT.

The chain uses TRBV7-2 and TRBJ1-4, with D tentatively TRBD1 (6 bases). V lost 7 bases and J 8 bases, leaving 14 bases between the germline ends. CDR3 length: 13 residues. Per germline, CDR1 SGHTA and CDR2 FQGNSA. As DNA, the CDR3 is TGTGCCAGCACCTACAGCGGGACAGAAAAACTGTTTTTT. It is translated as CASTYSGTEKLFF.

The chain links TRBV7-2 to TRBJ2-1, with 12 bases that match TRBD2. This CDR3 is built from 15 residues. Unmatched junction bases numbered 4, after V lost 6 bases and J lost 4 bases. The germline V gene has CDR1 SGHTA and CDR2 FQGNSA. In DNA form, the CDR3 reads TGTGCCAGCAGATCCGGACTAGCGGGGTACAATGAGCAGTTCTTC. Translated, it gives CASRSGLAGYNEQFF.

The chain is built from TRBV12-1 and TRBJ1-5. TRBV12-1 is recorded as a pseudogene. The CDR3 runs 16 residues. CDR3 nucleotides: TGTGCCAGCAGCTTGACCCCCGGCCTCCTCAATCAGCCCCAGCATTTT. It codes for CASSLTPGLLNQPQHF.

CDR3 bases: TGTGCCAGCACCCTACCGGGGGTGAATCAGCCCCAGCATTTT. Translated, it gives CASTLPGVNQPQHF. The chain combines TRBV6-6 with TRBJ1-5; possible D gene TRBD1, 5 bases. The CDR3 has 14 amino acids. Germline assignment: CDR1 MNHNY and CDR2 SVGAGI (reference sequence). Trimming left V 7 bases short and J 4 bases short, with 14 bases between.

This clone has more than one count but fewer than ten. The CDR3 spells CASTPGAGNTIYF. The CDR3 region has the DNA TGTGCCAGTACCCCCGGGGCTGGAAACACCATATATTTT. The chain recombines TRBV19 with TRBJ1-3; D call uncertain. The CDR3 spans 13 residues. V was cut by 7 bases and J by 2 bases, with 9 bases left in between. The germline CDR1 and CDR2 sequences are LNHDA and SQIVND (reference sequence).

This clone was seen a handful of times. The chain combines TRBV7-2 with TRBJ2-7; a weak D match, TRBD2 (7 bases). This CDR3 comprises 15 residues. The germline gives CDR1 SGHTA, CDR2 FQGNSA. Trimming pared 0 bases from V and 5 bases from J, leaving 14 bases between. The CDR3 region is CASSLARGGRNEQYF. The DNA for the CDR3 is TGTGCCAGCAGCTTAGCGCGCGGGGGCCGCAACGAGCAGTACTTC.

In its sample, this clone was seen a few times. V is TRBV2 and J is TRBJ2-2, with D uncertain. Trimming removed 2 bases at V and 0 bases at J, with 10 bases between. CDR3 length equals 16 residues. CDR1 SNHLY and CDR2 FYNNEI come from the germline V gene. The CDR3 is CASSETGGSNTGELFF. The CDR3, as DNA: TGTGCCAGCAGTGAAACGGGCGGTTCGAACACCGGGGAGCTGTTTTTT. Full variable domain (remainder filled in from reference TRBV2 and TRBJ2-2): EPEVTQTPSHQVTQMGQEVILRCVPISNHLYFYWYRQILGQKVEFLVSFYNNEISEKSEIFDDQFSVERPDGSNFTLKIRSTKLEDSAMYFCASSETGGSNTGELFFGEGSRLTVL.

The chain uses TRBV2 and TRBJ1-5, with no clear D. V was clipped by 5 bases and J by 3 bases, with 8 bases between them. This CDR3 is built from 13 residues. Germline CDR1 and CDR2: SNHLY and FYNNEI. As DNA, the CDR3 is TGTGCCAGCAGTATAAGTTACAATCAGCCCCAGCATTTT. Encoded protein: CASSISYNQPQHF.

The chain is built from TRBV19 and TRBJ1-2; TRBD1 aligns across 8 bases. CDR3 length: 13 residues. From germline, CDR1 is LNHDA and CDR2 SQIVND (reference sequence). Germline trimming cut 9 bases from V and 6 bases from J; bases unmatched to any gene: 9. The CDR3, as DNA: TGTGCCAGCGCAAGACAGGGGAAGGATGGCTACACCTTC. Protein product: CASARQGKDGYTF.

The V gene is TRBV10-1, the J gene TRBJ2-1; possible D gene TRBD1, 6 bases. Germline CDR1 reads WNHNN; CDR2 reads SYGVQD (reference sequence). The CDR3 length is 17 residues. V was clipped by 0 bases and J by 4 bases, with 16 bases between them. CDR3 coding DNA: TGCGCCAGCAGTGAGTCGATACAGGGTACCGCTTACAATGAGCAGTTCTTC. Its translation: CASSESIQGTAYNEQFF.

This clone is labeled large. The chain employs TRBV7-9 and TRBJ1-2; D unclear. Between the trimmed V and J ends, which lost 2 bases and 7 bases, there was a span of 5 bases. CDR3 length: 11 residues. Germline CDR1 and CDR2: SEHNR and FQNEAQ (reference sequence). CDR3 region: CASSLSRGYTF. The CDR3 nucleotides read TGTGCCAGCAGCTTATCACGTGGCTACACCTTC.

The chain recombines TRBV11-3 with TRBJ1-2; D remains unclear. Trimming took 3 bases from V and 7 from J, leaving 18 bases between them. This CDR3 spans 15 amino acids. Germline V gene lookup returns CDR1 SGHNT and CDR2 YENEEA. The CDR3 protein is CASSFGTQVAGGYTF. The CDR3 DNA reads as TGTGCCAGCAGCTTCGGAACCCAGGTGGCGGGTGGCTACACCTTC.

The CDR3, as DNA: TGTGCCAGCAGCCAGACAGGAGGGGGCACTGAAGCTTTCTTT. Protein sequence: CASSQTGGGTEAFF. The rearrangement links TRBV5-3 to TRBJ1-1; D possibly corresponds to TRBD1 (6 bases). TRBV5-3 is treated as an ORF (open reading frame) with a function not yet certain. V was cut by 8 bases and J by 4 bases, with 18 bases left in between. The length of the CDR3 is 14 residues.

This clone occurred a few times. The chain combines TRBV6-6 with TRBJ2-1, with TRBD2 as a possible D gene (5 bases). The CDR3 totals 12 residues. The V and J ends lost 5 bases and 9 bases respectively, with 11 bases between them. Germline V gene sequence: CDR1 MNHNY, CDR2 SVGAGI (reference sequence). CDR3 DNA: TGTGCCAGCAGTCCTACGGCGGGTGAGCAGTTCTTC. Translating it yields CASSPTAGEQFF.

This rearrangement joins TRBV6-5 to TRBJ1-5, with TRBD1 identical over 8 bases. Germline trimming cut 6 bases from V and 3 bases from J; bases unmatched to any gene: 7. Germline V gene sequence: CDR1 MNHEY, CDR2 SVGAGI. This CDR3 comprises 15 residues. In DNA form, the CDR3 reads TGTGCCAGCAGCCGCGGACAGGGCGACAATCAGCCCCAGCATTTT. It codes for CASSRGQGDNQPQHF.

The chain recombines TRBV2 with TRBJ1-2; 10 bases are a match to TRBD1. The CDR3 loop spans 14 amino acids. Germline trimming cut 6 bases from V and 8 bases from J; bases unmatched to any gene: 9. CDR1 is SNHLY, CDR2 FYNNEI, per germline. CDR3 in DNA: TGTGCCAGCAGAACCGGGACAGGGGAGGGAGGCTACACCTTC. It yields the protein CASRTGTGEGGYTF. Complete variable domain (other parts from reference TRBV2 and TRBJ1-2): EPEVTQTPSHQVTQMGQEVILRCVPISNHLYFYWYRQILGQKVEFLVSFYNNEISEKSEIFDDQFSVERPDGSNFTLKIRSTKLEDSAMYFCASRTGTGEGGYTFGSGTRLTVV.

The chain uses TRBV2 and TRBJ1-1; D remains ambiguous. Deletions cut 5 bases from V and 3 bases from J, with 16 bases between. The germline gives CDR1 SNHLY, CDR2 FYNNEI. The CDR3 has 15 amino acids. CDR3 sequence: CASSKSVRGDTEAFF. The CDR3, as DNA: TGTGCCAGCAGTAAATCAGTCCGTGGGGACACTGAAGCTTTCTTT. Supplemented by reference TRBV2 and TRBJ1-1, the full variable domain reads EPEVTQTPSHQVTQMGQEVILRCVPISNHLYFYWYRQILGQKVEFLVSFYNNEISEKSEIFDDQFSVERPDGSNFTLKIRSTKLEDSAMYFCASSKSVRGDTEAFFGQGTRLTVV.

V and J are TRBV7-9 and TRBJ1-6, with D perhaps matching TRBD1 (5 bases). The CDR3 has 19 residues. Trimming pared 5 bases from V and 4 bases from J, leaving 24 bases between. CDR1 and CDR2 (germline): SEHNR, FQNEAQ (reference sequence). In nucleotides, the CDR3 is TGTGCCAGCAGCCCGGGGGGACCCCTAGGTGGGGTTTATAATTCACCCCTCCACTTT. Translated: CASSPGGPLGGVYNSPLHF.

J is TRBJ2-2 and V is TRBV5-1, with TRBD1 matching over 9 bases. The CDR3 sequence is 16 residues long. Germline lookup yields CDR1 SGHRS and CDR2 YFSETQ. J gave up 6 bases and V 5 bases, and 11 bases lay outside the gene matches. The CDR3 sequence is CASRAGQGFFSGELFF. The CDR3 bases are TGCGCCAGCAGGGCTGGACAGGGGTTTTTCTCCGGGGAGCTGTTTTTT.

In this sample, this clone turned up a few times. The V gene is TRBV7-2, the J gene TRBJ1-5; no reliable D call. This CDR3 contains 15 residues. The germline V gene has CDR1 SGHTA and CDR2 FQGNSA. V was pared by 1 base and J by 3 bases, with 10 bases between. The CDR3 DNA follows: TGTGCCAGCAGCTTAGGTTGGGCGGACAATCAGCCCCAGCATTTT. Amino acid sequence: CASSLGWADNQPQHF.

The chain uses TRBV7-2 and TRBJ2-7; D is possibly TRBD1 (6 bases). The CDR3 extends over 14 amino acids. The germline CDR1 and CDR2 sequences are SGHTA and FQGNSA. V was clipped by 1 base and J by 7 bases, with 14 bases between them. Written as DNA, the CDR3 is TGTGCCAGCAGCTTAGTGGGGCGAGGGGGAGAGCAGTACTTC. Amino acid sequence: CASSLVGRGGEQYF. Full variable domain (remainder filled in from reference TRBV7-2 and TRBJ2-7): GAGVSQSPSNKVTEKGKDVELRCDPISGHTALYWYRQSLGQGLEFLIYFQGNSAPDKSGLPSDRFSAERTGGSVSTLTIQRTQQEDSAVYLCASSLVGRGGEQYFGPGTRLTVT.

Note on this clone: The sample contains more than one DNA sequence encoding this CDR3. The chain has TRBV11-2 and TRBJ2-2; maybe TRBD1 (6 bases). Trimming stripped 0 bases from V and 0 bases from J, with 8 bases between. The CDR3 is 16 amino acids. CDR1 is SGHAT and CDR2 is FQNNGV in the germline V gene. Written as DNA, the CDR3 is TGTGCCAGCAGCTTAGATTCAGGGGCGAACACCGGGGAGCTGTTTTTT. Protein: CASSLDSGANTGELFF.

In this sample, this clone turned up a few times. This chain links TRBV6-1 with TRBJ1-2; D may be TRBD1 (6 bases). The CDR3 runs to 15 residues. CDR1 and CDR2 (germline): MNHNS, SASEGT. V was clipped by 4 bases and J by 2 bases, with 14 bases between them. CDR3 bases: TGTGCCAGCAGTGCCCCCCAAACAGGGAACTATGGCTACACCTTC. Translating gives CASSAPQTGNYGYTF.

To note about this clone: In the same sample, other DNA sequences code for this CDR3. The chain couples TRBV7-3 to TRBJ1-1; D may be TRBD1 (5 bases). Trimming cost V 2 bases and J 7 bases, with 14 bases left between them. This CDR3 has 14 amino acids. CDR1 and CDR2 from the germline V gene are SGHTA and FQGTGA. The CDR3 coding sequence is TGTGCCAGCAGCTTATGGGCGGGCGGGGGTGAAGCTTTCTTT. This translates into CASSLWAGGGEAFF.

V is TRBV7-2 and J is TRBJ1-6; no reliable D call. V shed 5 bases and J shed 7 bases, with 24 bases lying between them. The CDR3 has 18 residues. Germline-derived CDR1 and CDR2 are SGHTA and FQGNSA. The DNA for the CDR3 is TGTGCCAGCAGCCCGAGCCCCCAAAGACTCCCGGGAAATTCACCCCTCCACTTT. Translating gives CASSPSPQRLPGNSPLHF.

The DNA of the CDR3 is TGCGCCAGCAGCTTGGGGACAGGGGATTATGGCTACACCTTC. Translating it yields CASSLGTGDYGYTF. This chain uses TRBV5-1 with TRBJ1-2; 9 bases fit TRBD1. The junction had 2 bases not matched to a gene; V was cut back by 0 bases and J by 5 bases. Germline-derived CDR1 and CDR2 are SGHRS and YFSETQ. CDR3 length equals 14 residues. Full variable domain (rest looked up from reference TRBV5-1 and TRBJ1-2): KAGVTQTPRYLIKTRGQQVTLSCSPISGHRSVSWYQQTPGQGLQFLFEYFSETQRNKGNFPGRFSGRQFSNSRSEMNVSTLELGDSALYLCASSLGTGDYGYTFGSGTRLTVV.

The chain links TRBV9 to TRBJ1-3; tentative D call: TRBD1 (5 bases). The CDR3 is 16 residues long. Trimming took off 0 bases at V and 0 bases at J, with 10 bases between the two ends. CDR1 and CDR2 (germline): SGDLS, YYNGEE. CDR3 in amino acids: CASSVGGGISGNTIYF. CDR3 DNA: TGTGCCAGCAGCGTAGGCGGGGGAATCTCTGGAAACACCATATATTTT.

J is TRBJ1-2 and V is TRBV19; D is unclear. Germline-derived CDR1 and CDR2 are LNHDA and SQIVND (reference sequence). V lost 0 bases, J lost 4 bases, and 15 bases lay in between. The CDR3 totals 16 residues. CDR3 DNA: TGTGCCAGTAGTATAGAGGGTAACAGAAGAGGCTATGGCTACACCTTC. This translates into CASSIEGNRRGYGYTF.

This clone is medium-sized (0.01 to 0.1%) within its sample. The rearrangement links TRBV5-4 to TRBJ1-6; 7 nucleotides match TRBD1. The junction had 4 bases not matched to a gene; V was cut back by 4 bases and J by 6 bases. The CDR3 length is 14 residues. Looked up from germline, CDR1 is SGHNT and CDR2 is YYREEE (reference sequence). CDR3 loop: CASSRGQFNSPLHF. The CDR3 DNA reads as TGTGCCAGCAGCCGGGGACAGTTTAATTCACCCCTCCACTTT. The full variable domain, in which reference TRBV5-4 and TRBJ1-6 provide the parts outside the CDR3, is ETGVTQSPTHLIKTRGQQVTLRCSSQSGHNTVSWYQQALGQGPQFIFQYYREEENGRGNFPPRFSGLQFPNYSSELNVNALELDDSALYLCASSRGQFNSPLHFGNGTRLTVT.